These 18 T cell receptor beta chains share one sample of origin, sequenced in a study of cytomegalovirus exposure and HLA in healthy donors. The PCR made use of 60 Vbeta and 13 Jbeta primers. Method: immunoSEQ multiplex PCR; TCRdb's copy keeps in-frame clones and lacks some. The sample has about 130,000 clones, less than 80% seen once. The sample taken for sequencing was PBMCs. Receptors originate from a man younger than 40 in good health and CMV-seronegative.

J is TRBJ1-4 and V is TRBV28; D is possibly TRBD1 (6 bases). Germline lookup yields CDR1 MDHEN and CDR2 SYDVKM. The CDR3 consists of 15 residues. The V gene lost 4 bases and the J gene lost 10 bases, with 19 bases spanning the gap. The CDR3 reads CASSSPRQATGKLFF. CDR3 DNA: TGTGCCAGCAGTTCTCCGCGACAGGCGACCGGAAAACTGTTTTTT.

The chain has TRBV30 and TRBJ1-5; D unclear. CDR3 size: 14 residues. Between the trimmed V and J ends, which lost 2 bases and 5 bases, there was a span of 13 bases. Germline V gene sequence: CDR1 GTSNPN, CDR2 SVGIG (reference sequence). CDR3 in amino acids: CAWSKQYDDQPQHF. CDR3 DNA sequence: TGTGCCTGGAGTAAACAGTACGATGATCAGCCCCAGCATTTT.

The rearrangement joins TRBV6-5 to TRBJ2-7; D is perhaps TRBD2 (7 bases). Trimming stripped 0 bases from V and 5 bases from J, with 14 bases between. Germline CDR1 and CDR2: MNHEY and SVGAGI. This CDR3 spans 15 amino acids. CDR3 sequence reads: CASSYSPRGPNEQYF. CDR3 nucleotides: TGTGCCAGCAGTTACTCCCCGCGGGGGCCCAACGAGCAGTACTTC.

Only one count was recorded for this clone. This chain joins TRBV7-9 and TRBJ2-5; a possible D gene is TRBD2 (5 bases). The CDR3 runs to 14 residues. Per the germline V gene, CDR1 is SEHNR and CDR2 is FQNEAQ (reference sequence). Trimming stripped 5 bases from V and 1 base from J, with 11 bases between. The CDR3 is CASSPRTGQETQYF. For the CDR3, the DNA is TGTGCCAGCAGCCCGCGGACTGGCCAAGAGACCCAGTACTTC.

This clone was seen only once. V usage is TRBV6-1 and J usage is TRBJ2-1; a possible D gene is TRBD2 (7 bases). Trimming shortened V by 4 bases and J by 0 bases, and 19 bases separated the two germline ends. Germline-derived CDR1 and CDR2 are MNHNS and SASEGT. CDR3 length: 18 amino acids. The CDR3 nucleotides are TGTGCCAGCAGTGTTCATCGGGGGGCCCCAAGCTCCTACAATGAGCAGTTCTTC. It translates to CASSVHRGAPSSYNEQFF.

The gene calls are TRBV6-1 and TRBJ1-1, with D possibly TRBD1 on 5 matching bases. Germline CDR1 and CDR2: MNHNS and SASEGT. Trimming cost V 5 bases and J 8 bases, with 9 bases left between them. The CDR3 extends over 11 amino acids. CDR3 coding DNA: TGTGCCAGCAGTTACGACAGCGAAGCTTTCTTT. Residues: CASSYDSEAFF.

On this clone itself: The junction differs from germline at one of its ends, possibly a read error. This chain joins TRBV7-6 and TRBJ2-2; D gene uncertain. Germline CDR1 reads SGHVS; CDR2 reads FNYEAQ. The CDR3 covers 14 residues. The DNA for the CDR3 is TGTGCGAGCAGCCGGTTAAGGAACACCGGGGAGCTGTTTTTT. Residues: CASSRLRNTGELFF. Filled out from reference TRBV7-6 and TRBJ2-2, the complete variable domain reads GAGVSQSPRYKVTKRGQDVALRCDPISGHVSLYWYRQALGQGPEFLTYFNYEAQQDKSGLPNDRFSAERPEGSISTLTIQRTEQRDSAMYRCASSRLRNTGELFFGEGSRLTVL.

CDR3 sequence (DNA): TGTGCCAGCAGCGTAGCTATCTCTGGTAGCTATAACAATGAGCAGTTCTTC. This translates into CASSVAISGSYNNEQFF. This chain joins TRBV9 and TRBJ2-1; D not certain. V lost 0 bases to trimming and J lost 5 bases, with 18 bases between them. The length of the CDR3 is 17 residues. Looked up from germline, CDR1 is SGDLS and CDR2 is YYNGEE.

This clone was seen more than once but under ten times. V usage is TRBV7-9 and J usage is TRBJ2-2, with D perhaps TRBD1 (5 bases). Germline CDR1 and CDR2: SEHNR and FQNEAQ (reference sequence). V lost 11 bases and J lost 1, with 11 bases in between. This CDR3 region has 13 residues. DNA for the CDR3: TGTGCCCCAGGGCGCTGGAACACCGGGGAGCTGTTTTTT. It encodes CAPGRWNTGELFF.

The V and J genes are TRBV10-3 and TRBJ1-2, with 10 bases matching TRBD1. Per the germline V gene, CDR1 is ENHRY and CDR2 is SYGVKD. This CDR3 region has 17 residues. The V gene end was trimmed by 8 bases and the J gene end by 3 bases; junction bases not matched to a gene: 15. The CDR3 here is CAIGGSGTGEHYYGYTF. CDR3 bases: TGTGCCATCGGAGGATCCGGGACAGGGGAACATTACTATGGCTACACCTTC.

The rearrangement uses TRBV5-1 and TRBJ2-3; D possibly corresponds to TRBD1 (6 bases). The V and J ends lost 4 bases and 0 bases respectively, with 9 bases between them. Germline lookup yields CDR1 SGHRS and CDR2 YFSETQ. The CDR3 consists of 14 residues. CDR3 in DNA: TGCGCCAGCAGCCCAGGACAGAGCACAGATACGCAGTATTTT. It translates to CASSPGQSTDTQYF.

The chain links TRBV30 to TRBJ2-7; the match to TRBD1 covers 10 bases. This CDR3 region has 16 residues. Trimming removed 0 bases from V and 1 base from J; junction bases left unmatched: 6. Per germline, CDR1 GTSNPN and CDR2 SVGIG (reference sequence). The CDR3 sequence: CAWSVRRTGGSYEQYF. The CDR3 nucleotides are TGTGCCTGGAGTGTAAGGAGGACAGGGGGGTCCTACGAGCAGTACTTC.

The chain combines TRBV10-3 with TRBJ2-7; the D is unclear. The V end was cut by 0 bases, the J end by 0 bases, with 12 bases between. There are 16 residues in the CDR3. In germline, CDR1 is ENHRY, CDR2 SYGVKD. The DNA of the CDR3 is TGTGCCATCAGTGAGTCAACTTACCCTAGCTCCTACGAGCAGTACTTC. Translated: CAISESTYPSSYEQYF.

This clone is medium-sized by share. This CDR3 is also generated by other DNA sequences in the sample. This chain uses TRBV28 with TRBJ1-2, with unresolved D. Per the germline V gene, CDR1 is MDHEN and CDR2 is SYDVKM. The length of the CDR3 is 15 residues. The V end was cut by 3 bases, the J end by 6 bases, with 17 bases between. The CDR3 loop reads CASSFPRWGGHGYTF. Written as DNA, the CDR3 is TGTGCCAGCAGTTTCCCACGGTGGGGAGGGCATGGCTACACCTTC.

In its sample, this clone was seen a few times. V gene TRBV30 combines with J gene TRBJ2-5, with 7 positions matching TRBD2. The length of the CDR3 is 15 residues. Germline V gives CDR1 GTSNPN, CDR2 SVGIG (reference sequence). V dropped 5 bases and J dropped 2; count of bases not matched to a gene: 11. CDR3 sequence (DNA): TGTGCCTGGGGTGGGGGGGGAGGAAGGCAAGAGACCCAGTACTTC. The encoded protein is CAWGGGGGRQETQYF.

The chain links TRBV27 to TRBJ2-1; TRBD2 matches at 15 bases. After removal of 9 bases from V and 1 base from J, the junction contained 16 bases not matched to a gene. The CDR3 extends over 20 amino acids. In germline, CDR1 is MNHEY, CDR2 SMNVEV (reference sequence). CDR3 residues: CASTYLGLAGGHVSYNEQFF. In DNA, the CDR3 is TGTGCCAGTACCTACCTTGGACTAGCGGGGGGGCATGTGTCCTACAATGAGCAGTTCTTC.

This clone appeared a few times. The junction does not match germline at one end; this may be a read error. The CDR3, as DNA: TGTTCCAGCAGCACTTCCGGGGGGCCCCCCTACGAGCAGTACTTC. It translates to CSSSTSGGPPYEQYF. The chain has TRBV7-9 and TRBJ2-7; D perhaps matches TRBD2 (7 bases). CDR3 length: 15 residues. CDR1 and CDR2 (germline): SEHNR, FQNEAQ (reference sequence).

V gene TRBV5-1 combines with J gene TRBJ1-3; D perhaps matches TRBD1 (6 bases). The germline V and J ends were trimmed by 0 bases and 0 bases, with 13 bases remaining between them. Germline CDR1 and CDR2: SGHRS and YFSETQ. The length of the CDR3 is 17 residues. DNA of the CDR3: TGCGCCAGCAGCTTGGATCACAGGGTTAGCTCTGGAAACACCATATATTTT. Amino acid sequence: CASSLDHRVSSGNTIYF.